This T cell receptor beta chain was profiled in a study of blood T cell repertoires in COVID-19. In the original workflow: Estimated nucleated cell counts came from reference gene primer amplification. Libraries were prepared by immunoSEQ multiplex PCR; TCRdb keeps only in-frame clonotypes and omits some of them. V, J and clone size were drawn from that table, and D and trimming were deduced from the DNA. This table holds 390,000 or so clones, about 83% found once. The V end lost 0 bases, the J end lost 7 bases, and 10 bases lay between the germline ends. CDR3 length equals 13 residues. Germline lookup yields CDR1 SGHDT and CDR2 YYEEEE.

The receptor's source is a woman between 45 and 60 years old who had recovered from COVID-19. V is TRBV5-6 and J is TRBJ1-2; the D gene is possibly TRBD1 (6 bases). Sequencing input: PBMCs or T cells enriched from blood (not recorded which). The CDR3 DNA sequence: TGTGCCAGCAGCTTGGCGGGGGGCGGTGGCTACACCTTC. Translation gives CASSLAGGGGYTF.